The rows below give T cell receptor beta chains drawn from one sample of a study of shared clonotypes between healthy human individuals. Here immunoSEQ multiplex PCR was the method, and the copy in TCRdb shows in-frame clones only, minus some. In the table there are approximately 940,000 clones, over 75% of which are singletons. Sequencing input: memory CD4+ T cells sorted from blood. The source of these receptors is a man aged 18 to 29 in good health. Each CDR3 is given with its conserved first and last residue.

v_gene,j_gene,CDR3aa
TRBV6-5,TRBJ2-7,CASSPTGTESYEQYF
TRBV5-8,TRBJ2-5,CASTNPGQGVTETQYF
TRBV5-1,TRBJ1-1,CASSAPGRDTEAFF
TRBV2,TRBJ2-3,CASSEITDTQYF
TRBV30,TRBJ2-2,CAWTQGVGTGELFF
TRBV27,TRBJ1-2,CASSFRDSHGGYTF
TRBV19,TRBJ1-5,CASPKRAVGQPQHF
TRBV6-1,TRBJ1-5,CASSEGGGVNQPQHF
TRBV7-6,TRBJ2-7,CASSLDRGSYEQYF
TRBV5-6,TRBJ1-2,CASSLVGQGGYGYTF
TRBV20-1,TRBJ2-3,CSATRTDTQYF
TRBV7-2,TRBJ2-7,CASSLRLPGSEQYF
TRBV7-2,TRBJ2-7,CASSTTSGRPEQYF
TRBV28,TRBJ2-2,CASSPPSGNTGELFF
TRBV7-9,TRBJ2-3,CASSPKGPDTQYF
TRBV5-1,TRBJ2-2,CASRLLAGVPGELFF
TRBV9,TRBJ2-6,CASSPYTDPGWSGANVLTF
TRBV30,TRBJ1-1,CAWSVLGRRTEAFF
TRBV7-3,TRBJ2-3,CASSFKEFSTDTQYF
TRBV7-9,TRBJ1-1,CASSFISVNTEAFF
TRBV6-5,TRBJ1-2,CASSYDGGPGGGYTF
TRBV29-1,TRBJ2-1,CSVERTSAGGNEQFF
TRBV6-6,TRBJ1-2,CASSRDSYGYTF
TRBV5-6,TRBJ2-3,CASSLESGGRGDTQYF
TRBV7-9,TRBJ1-2,CASSSIGGSNYGYTF
TRBV2,TRBJ1-2,CASSLYQGASGYTF
TRBV10-3,TRBJ1-5,CAISDRQGGYSNQPQHF
TRBV19,TRBJ1-1,CASSMTAGVTEAFF
TRBV20-1,TRBJ1-2,CSATDYGYTF
TRBV6-5,TRBJ2-5,CASSYSGEGGRETQYF
TRBV25-1,TRBJ2-3,CASSEGTGGGNTQYF
TRBV28,TRBJ2-1,CASSLVLNYNEQFF
TRBV28,TRBJ2-5,CASSFLVGQGVQETQYF
TRBV6-4,TRBJ2-5,CASRKDPQGEETQYF
TRBV14,TRBJ2-5,CASSQWQGVLETQYF
TRBV11-2,TRBJ2-4,CASSLFGIQYF
TRBV6-5,TRBJ2-5,CASSYGIGETQYF
TRBV11-2,TRBJ2-3,CASSQPGPTDTQYF
TRBV10-3,TRBJ2-1,CAIRGGTAYNEQFF
TRBV5-1,TRBJ2-5,CASSSGQVRDETQYF
TRBV5-1,TRBJ2-5,CASSTRPEQGTQYF
TRBV7-9,TRBJ1-1,CASSGGQGAFF
TRBV18,TRBJ1-2,CASSQGGGYTF
TRBV29-1,TRBJ2-7,CSVELPGRTQYF
TRBV5-8,TRBJ1-3,CASSPGRLSGNTIYF
TRBV2,TRBJ1-2,CASSEAGRNYGYTF
TRBV5-1,TRBJ2-5,CASSLVSGIQETQYF
TRBV18,TRBJ2-2,CASGRGTANTGELFF
TRBV7-2,TRBJ1-4,CASSLIFGGINEKLFF
TRBV18,TRBJ1-1,CASSGQGRNTEAFF
TRBV2,TRBJ2-5,CASSYTGGQETQYF
TRBV5-1,TRBJ1-1,CASSLVPANTEAFF
TRBV5-1,TRBJ2-1,CASSAMNGGDEQFF
TRBV5-4,TRBJ2-3,CASSPGARSTDTQYF
TRBV19,TRBJ2-1,CATQDRGYNEQFF